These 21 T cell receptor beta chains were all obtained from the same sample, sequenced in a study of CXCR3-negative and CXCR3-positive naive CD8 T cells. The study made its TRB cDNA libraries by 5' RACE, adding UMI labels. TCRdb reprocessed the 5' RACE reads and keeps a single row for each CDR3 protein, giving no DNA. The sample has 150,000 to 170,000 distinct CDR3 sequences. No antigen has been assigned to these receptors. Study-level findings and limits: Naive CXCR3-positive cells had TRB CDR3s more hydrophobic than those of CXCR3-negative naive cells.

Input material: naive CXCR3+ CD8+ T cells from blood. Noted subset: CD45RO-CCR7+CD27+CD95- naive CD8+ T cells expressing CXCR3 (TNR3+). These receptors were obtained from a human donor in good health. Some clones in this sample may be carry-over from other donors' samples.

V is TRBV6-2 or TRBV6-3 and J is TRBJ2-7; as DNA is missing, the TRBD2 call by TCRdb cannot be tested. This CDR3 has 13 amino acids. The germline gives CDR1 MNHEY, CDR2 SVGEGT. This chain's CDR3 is CATGTSGAYEQYF.

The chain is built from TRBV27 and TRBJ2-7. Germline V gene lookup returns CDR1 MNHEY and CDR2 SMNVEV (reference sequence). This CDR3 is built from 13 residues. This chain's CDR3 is CASSVERHYEQYF.

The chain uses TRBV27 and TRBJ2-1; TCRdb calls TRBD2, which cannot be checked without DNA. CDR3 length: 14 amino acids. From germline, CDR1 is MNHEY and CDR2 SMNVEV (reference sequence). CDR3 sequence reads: CASSLQRPYNEQFF.

The CDR3: CASSARGGQWANEKLFF. The chain uses TRBV9 and TRBJ1-4; TCRdb indicates TRBD1, and absent DNA this call remains unverified. Germline assignment: CDR1 SGDLS and CDR2 YYNGEE. CDR3 length: 17 residues.

CDR3 in amino acids: CASSDRSAYNEQFF. The chain links TRBV28 to TRBJ2-1; TCRdb picks TRBD1, but there is no DNA to check that call. CDR1 and CDR2 (germline): MDHEN, SYDVKM. This CDR3 spans 14 amino acids.

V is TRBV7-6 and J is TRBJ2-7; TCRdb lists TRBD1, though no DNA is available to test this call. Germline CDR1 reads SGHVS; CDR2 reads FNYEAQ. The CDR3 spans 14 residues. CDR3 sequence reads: CASSLQGSSYEQYF. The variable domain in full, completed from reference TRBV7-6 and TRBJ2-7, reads GAGVSQSPRYKVTKRGQDVALRCDPISGHVSLYWYRQALGQGPEFLTYFNYEAQQDKSGLPNDRFSAERPEGSISTLTIQRTEQRDSAMYRCASSLQGSSYEQYFGPGTRLTVT.

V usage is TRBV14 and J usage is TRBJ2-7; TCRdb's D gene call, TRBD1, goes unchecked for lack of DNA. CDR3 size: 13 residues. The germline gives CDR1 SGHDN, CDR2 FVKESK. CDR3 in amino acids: CASSQDRGYEQYF.

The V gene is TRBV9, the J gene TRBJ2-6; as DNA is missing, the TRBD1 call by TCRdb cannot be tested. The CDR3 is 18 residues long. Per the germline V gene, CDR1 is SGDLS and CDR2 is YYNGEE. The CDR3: CASSVVGPLGSGANVLTF.

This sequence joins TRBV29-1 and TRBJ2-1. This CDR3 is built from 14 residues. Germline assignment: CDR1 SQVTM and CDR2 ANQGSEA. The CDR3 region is CSVEDTHWRNEQFF.

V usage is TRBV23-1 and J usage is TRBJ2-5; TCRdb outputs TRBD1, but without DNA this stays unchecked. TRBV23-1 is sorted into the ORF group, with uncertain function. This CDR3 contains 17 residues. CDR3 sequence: CAAPPRRGIRGLETQYF.

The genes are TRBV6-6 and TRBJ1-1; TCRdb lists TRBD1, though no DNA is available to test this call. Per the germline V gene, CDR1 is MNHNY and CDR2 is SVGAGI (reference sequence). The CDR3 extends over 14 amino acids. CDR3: CASSLNRGDTEAFF.

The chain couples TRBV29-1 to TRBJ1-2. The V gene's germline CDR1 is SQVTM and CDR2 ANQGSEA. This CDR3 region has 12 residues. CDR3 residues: CSVDPRDYGYTF.

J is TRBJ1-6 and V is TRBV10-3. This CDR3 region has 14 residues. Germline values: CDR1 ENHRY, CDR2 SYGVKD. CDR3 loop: CAISATGSDSPLHF.

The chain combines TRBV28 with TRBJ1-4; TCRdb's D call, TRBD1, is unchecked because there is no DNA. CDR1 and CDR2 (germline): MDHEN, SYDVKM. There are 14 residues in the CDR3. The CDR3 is CASRTSGPDEKLFF.

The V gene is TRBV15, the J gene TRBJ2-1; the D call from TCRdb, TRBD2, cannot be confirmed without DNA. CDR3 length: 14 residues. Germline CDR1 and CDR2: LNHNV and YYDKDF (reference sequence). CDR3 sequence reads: CATSTTLETYEQFF.

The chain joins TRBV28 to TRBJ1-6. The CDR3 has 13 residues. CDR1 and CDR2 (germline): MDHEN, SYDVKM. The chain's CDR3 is CASRGSYNSPLHF.

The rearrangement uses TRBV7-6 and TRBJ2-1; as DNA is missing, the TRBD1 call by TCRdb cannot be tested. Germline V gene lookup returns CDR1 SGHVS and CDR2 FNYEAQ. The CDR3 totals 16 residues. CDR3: CASSLGTGSSYNEQFF.

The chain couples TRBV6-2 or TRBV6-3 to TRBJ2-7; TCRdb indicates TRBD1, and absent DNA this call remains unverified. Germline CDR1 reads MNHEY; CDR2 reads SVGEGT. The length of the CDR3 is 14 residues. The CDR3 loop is CASRFRTGIDEQYF.

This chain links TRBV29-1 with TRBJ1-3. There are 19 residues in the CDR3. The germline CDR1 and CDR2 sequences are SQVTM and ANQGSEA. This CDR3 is CSVEDGALQGLRSGNTIYF.

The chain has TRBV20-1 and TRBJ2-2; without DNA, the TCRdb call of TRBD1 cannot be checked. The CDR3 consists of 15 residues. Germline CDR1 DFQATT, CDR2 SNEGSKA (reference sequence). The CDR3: CSARDSGVETGELFF.

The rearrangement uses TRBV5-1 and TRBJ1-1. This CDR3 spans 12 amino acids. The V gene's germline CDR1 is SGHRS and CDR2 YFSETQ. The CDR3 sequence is CASSLAGIEAFF.